Given below is one T cell receptor (beta chain) in context. This sample was taken from a study of blood T cell repertoires in COVID-19. Across the whole study: T cells, B-cell-depleted T cells, or PBMCs supplied cDNA or gDNA.

Authors' analysis steps: Nucleated cell counts were estimated from reference gene primer amplification. The repertoire was sequenced with immunoSEQ multiplex PCR; TCRdb's copy has only in-frame clones and lacks some. The DNA gave D and trimming, while V, J and clone size come from that table. Of about 60,000 clones listed, around 80% are singletons. The sample comprised peripheral blood. The TCR sequence derives from a man in his 60s with acute or convalescent COVID-19.

The CDR3 loop reads CASSRGASGGYSEQYF. For the CDR3, the DNA is TGTGCCAGCAGCCGTGGGGCTAGCGGGGGCTACTCCGAGCAGTACTTC. The J gene is TRBJ2-7, the V gene TRBV5-5, with 10 positions matching TRBD2. This CDR3 spans 16 amino acids. V shed 4 bases, J shed 6 bases, and the junction held 13 bases outside the gene matches. Germline values: CDR1 SGHKS, CDR2 YYEKEE (reference sequence).